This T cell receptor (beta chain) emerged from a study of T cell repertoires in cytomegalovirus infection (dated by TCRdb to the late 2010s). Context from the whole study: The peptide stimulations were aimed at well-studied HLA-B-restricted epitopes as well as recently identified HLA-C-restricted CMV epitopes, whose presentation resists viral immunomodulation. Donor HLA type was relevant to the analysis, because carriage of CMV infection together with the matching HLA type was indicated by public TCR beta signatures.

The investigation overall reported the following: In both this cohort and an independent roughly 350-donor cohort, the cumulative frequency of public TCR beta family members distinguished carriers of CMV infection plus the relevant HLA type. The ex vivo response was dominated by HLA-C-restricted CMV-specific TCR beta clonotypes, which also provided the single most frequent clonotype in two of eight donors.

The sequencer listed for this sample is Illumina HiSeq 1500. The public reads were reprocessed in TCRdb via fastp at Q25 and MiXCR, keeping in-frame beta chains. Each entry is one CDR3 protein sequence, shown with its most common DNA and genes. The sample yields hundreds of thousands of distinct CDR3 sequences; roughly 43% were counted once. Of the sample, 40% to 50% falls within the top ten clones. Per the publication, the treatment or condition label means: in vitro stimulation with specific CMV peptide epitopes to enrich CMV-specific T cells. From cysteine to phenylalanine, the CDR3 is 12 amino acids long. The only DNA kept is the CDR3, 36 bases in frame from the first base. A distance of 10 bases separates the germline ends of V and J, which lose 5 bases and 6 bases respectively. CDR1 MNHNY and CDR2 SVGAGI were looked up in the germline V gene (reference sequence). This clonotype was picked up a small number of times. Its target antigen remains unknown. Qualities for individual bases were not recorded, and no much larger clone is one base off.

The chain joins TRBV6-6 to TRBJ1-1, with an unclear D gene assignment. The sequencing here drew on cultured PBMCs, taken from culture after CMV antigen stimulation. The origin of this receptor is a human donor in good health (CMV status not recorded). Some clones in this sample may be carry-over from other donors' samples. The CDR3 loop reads CASSPWTSEAFF. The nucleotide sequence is TGTGCCAGCAGTCCCTGGACCTCTGAAGCTTTCTTT.